These 22 T cell receptor beta chains were sequenced from one sample in a study of shared clonotypes between healthy human individuals. The method was immunoSEQ multiplex PCR; TCRdb's version includes in-frame clones alone and lacks a portion of them. The table has some 580,000 clones, 97% seen once. Material for sequencing was naive CD4+ T cells sorted from blood. As for subset: CD45RA+ positively selected. Receptors were obtained from a woman younger than 45 in good health.

This clone was counted once. The same CDR3 can be traced to other DNA sequences in this sample. J is TRBJ2-5 and V is TRBV18, with 7 positions matching TRBD1. CDR3 length equals 14 residues. The germline CDR1 and CDR2 sequences are KGHSH and LQKENI. J was trimmed by 3 bases and V by 3 bases; bases with no gene match: 4. The CDR3 nucleotides are TGTGCCAGCTCACCTCCCGGGACAGAAGAGACCCAGTACTTC. Translation: CASSPPGTEETQYF.

This CDR3 reads CASSAISGNYGYTF. In DNA form, the CDR3 reads TGTGCCAGCAGCGCTATCAGCGGTAACTATGGCTACACCTTC. This chain links TRBV9 with TRBJ1-2; D not certain. The CDR3 is 14 amino acids. Germline CDR1 and CDR2: SGDLS and YYNGEE. Deletions cut 3 bases from V and 1 base from J, with 10 bases between.

The rearrangement links TRBV29-1 to TRBJ2-7; D gene uncertain. V was clipped by 7 bases and J by 6 bases, with 16 bases between them. CDR3 length: 12 amino acids. The germline gives CDR1 SQVTM, CDR2 ANQGSEA. The chain's CDR3 is CSGGFGQSEQYF. The CDR3 nucleotides read TGCAGCGGGGGATTTGGCCAGTCCGAGCAGTACTTC.

The chain uses TRBV5-1 and TRBJ2-1; 10 bases are a match to TRBD2. This CDR3 spans 18 amino acids. Germline values: CDR1 SGHRS, CDR2 YFSETQ. V was clipped by 0 bases and J by 1 base; unmatched bases: 7. CDR3 DNA sequence: TGCGCCAGCAGCTTGGTCAGGCCTAGCGGGAGTTCCTACAATGAGCAGTTCTTC. It translates to CASSLVRPSGSSYNEQFF. Full variable domain (missing parts from reference TRBV5-1 and TRBJ2-1): KAGVTQTPRYLIKTRGQQVTLSCSPISGHRSVSWYQQTPGQGLQFLFEYFSETQRNKGNFPGRFSGRQFSNSRSEMNVSTLELGDSALYLCASSLVRPSGSSYNEQFFGPGTRLTVL.

The chain links TRBV4-1 to TRBJ1-1; 9 bases match TRBD1. Per germline, CDR1 MGHRA and CDR2 YSYEKL. The CDR3 runs 20 residues. The J segment lost 1 base and the V segment lost 4 bases, leaving 19 bases of the junction unmatched. The DNA of the CDR3 is TGCGCCAGCAGCCCTATCCTTCCGGGACAGGGACCGGGGAAGAACACTGAAGCTTTCTTT. As protein: CASSPILPGQGPGKNTEAFF.

The chain joins TRBV29-1 to TRBJ2-5; 8 bases line up with TRBD2. J lost 5 bases, V lost 6 bases, and 17 bases had no gene match. The CDR3 totals 16 residues. Germline V gives CDR1 SQVTM, CDR2 ANQGSEA. The DNA of the CDR3 is TGCAGCGTACCCCGCCCGGTAGCGGGATTTTTGGAGACCCAGTACTTC. Amino acid sequence: CSVPRPVAGFLETQYF. Together with reference TRBV29-1 and TRBJ2-5, the CDR3 gives the full variable domain: SAVISQKPSRDICQRGTSLTIQCQVDSQVTMMFWYRQQPGQSLTLIATANQGSEATYESGFVIDKFPISRPNLTFSTLTVSNMSPEDSSIYLCSVPRPVAGFLETQYFGPGTRLLVL.

The chain is built from TRBV7-9 and TRBJ2-1; 7 bases line up with TRBD2. This CDR3 comprises 15 residues. Per germline, CDR1 SEHNR and CDR2 FQNEAQ (reference sequence). The junction had 10 bases not matched to a gene; V was cut back by 3 bases and J by 8 bases. CDR3 sequence reads: CASSLVREAGHEQFF. For the CDR3, the DNA is TGTGCCAGCAGCTTGGTACGGGAGGCTGGGCATGAGCAGTTCTTC.

The V call is TRBV28, the J call TRBJ1-1; D is unclear. Germline V gene sequence: CDR1 MDHEN, CDR2 SYDVKM. This CDR3 comprises 15 residues. V gave up 1 base and J gave up 6 bases, with 15 bases separating them. In DNA, the CDR3 is TGTGCCAGCAGTTTATTCTACAGCTATGACCCTGAAGCTTTCTTT. It codes for CASSLFYSYDPEAFF.

The chain links TRBV28 to TRBJ1-1; no firm D call. Trimming left V 2 bases short and J 4 bases short, with 17 bases between. The CDR3 covers 16 residues. The germline V gene encodes CDR1 MDHEN and CDR2 SYDVKM. The CDR3 loop reads CASSLDPRSRSTEAFF. In nucleotides, the CDR3 is TGTGCCAGCAGTTTAGATCCTCGTAGCCGTAGCACTGAAGCTTTCTTT.

V usage is TRBV6-5 and J usage is TRBJ2-2, with a tentative D call TRBD2 (5 bases). Germline-derived CDR1 and CDR2 are MNHEY and SVGAGI. This CDR3 is 13 amino acids long. The V end lost 11 bases, the J end lost 7 bases, and 17 bases lay between the germline ends. The CDR3 DNA sequence: TGTGCCTCGTTGGATGAGGGCGGCGGGGAGCTGTTTTTT. It is translated as CASLDEGGGELFF.

The chain employs TRBV6-1 and TRBJ2-7, with TRBD1 matching 9 bases. V shed 5 bases and J 7 bases; nucleotides not matched to a gene: 9. The CDR3 covers 14 residues. CDR1 and CDR2 (germline): MNHNS, SASEGT. The CDR3 DNA reads TGTGCCAGCAGTCGACCATCCGGGACAGGGGAGCAGTACTTC. Amino acids: CASSRPSGTGEQYF.

This chain joins TRBV4-1 and TRBJ1-1; D uncertain. V was pared by 1 base and J by 2 bases, with 11 bases between. CDR1 and CDR2 (germline): MGHRA, YSYEKL. The CDR3 sequence is 15 residues long. CDR3 sequence (DNA): TGCGCCAGCAGCCAAGGAATTAGTGGAAACACTGAAGCTTTCTTT. This sequence encodes CASSQGISGNTEAFF.

The rearrangement links TRBV30 to TRBJ2-5, with a possible D match to TRBD2 (6 bases). The CDR3 consists of 15 residues. With 2 bases removed from V and 5 bases from J, the gap between germline ends came to 18 bases. Germline V CDR1 and CDR2: GTSNPN, SVGIG (reference sequence). The CDR3 nucleotides are TGTGCCTGGAGTAAGGGACTGGATGTTGGGGAGACCCAGTACTTC. Residues: CAWSKGLDVGETQYF.

This chain links TRBV7-2 with TRBJ1-1; 7 bases are a match to TRBD1. From germline, CDR1 is SGHTA and CDR2 FQGNSA. This CDR3 region has 15 residues. V was clipped by 7 bases and J by 4 bases; unmatched bases: 12. The CDR3 bases are TGTGCCAGCACCTGGAAGGGACAGTTAAGCACTGAAGCTTTCTTT. This codes for CASTWKGQLSTEAFF.

J is TRBJ2-1 and V is TRBV19, with 7 bases lining up with TRBD1. This CDR3 spans 15 amino acids. J gave up 5 bases and V 1 base, and 5 bases lay outside the gene matches. Germline V gene sequence: CDR1 LNHDA, CDR2 SQIVND (reference sequence). The CDR3 region has the DNA TGTGCCAGTAGTATAGGGGGACAGCCTAACAATGAGCAGTTCTTC. This encodes CASSIGGQPNNEQFF.

For the CDR3, the DNA is TGTGCCAGCAAACAGGGATTAGTGCAGTACTTC. As protein: CASKQGLVQYF. The J gene is TRBJ2-5, the V gene TRBV28; a possible D gene is TRBD1 (6 bases). In germline, CDR1 is MDHEN, CDR2 SYDVKM. The length of the CDR3 is 11 residues. The V end was cut by 7 bases, the J end by 11 bases, with 14 bases between.

CDR3 region: CASSLKRLAGVVSDEQFF. CDR3 in DNA: TGTGCCAGCAGCTTAAAGCGACTAGCGGGAGTTGTAAGCGATGAGCAGTTCTTC. This chain links TRBV7-2 with TRBJ2-1; 12 bases agree with TRBD2. The V gene's germline CDR1 is SGHTA and CDR2 FQGNSA. With 2 bases clipped from V and 8 bases from J, the junction kept 13 bases outside the gene matches. The CDR3 contains 18 residues.

The rearrangement uses TRBV29-1 and TRBJ2-1; 8 bases match TRBD2. The CDR3 totals 13 residues. V was pared by 7 bases and J by 8 bases, with 10 bases of the junction left unmatched. Germline CDR1 and CDR2: SQVTM and ANQGSEA. As DNA, the CDR3 is TGCAGCGGGGGGGGACTAGTTCTGCATGAGCAGTTCTTC. This encodes CSGGGLVLHEQFF.

The V and J genes are TRBV10-3 and TRBJ2-1; 7 positions agree with TRBD1. Germline-derived CDR1 and CDR2 are ENHRY and SYGVKD. Trimming removed 6 bases from V and 3 bases from J; junction bases left unmatched: 17. The CDR3 has 18 residues. The CDR3 spells CAIRSAYHRDSVYNEQFF. The CDR3 nucleotides are TGTGCCATCAGGAGTGCATATCATCGGGACAGCGTCTACAATGAGCAGTTCTTC.

This sequence joins TRBV28 and TRBJ2-5; D is ambiguous. The DNA matches TRBJ2-7 better at its end, which makes the J call doubtful. The CDR3 is 14 residues long. Germline V gene sequence: CDR1 MDHEN, CDR2 SYDVKM. CDR3 sequence reads: CASNSADSRYEQYF. DNA for the CDR3: TGTGCCAGCAATTCCGCCGACTCACGATACGAGCAGTACTTC.

This clone was counted once. This chain connects TRBV19 to TRBJ1-4; perhaps TRBD1 as D (6 bases). V lost 5 bases to trimming and J lost 7 bases, with 17 bases between them. CDR1 is LNHDA and CDR2 is SQIVND in the germline V gene (reference sequence). The CDR3 length is 15 residues. DNA for the CDR3: TGTGCCAGTAGTGATCAGGGGCGCAATGGTGAAAAACTGTTTTTT. Residues: CASSDQGRNGEKLFF.

This chain uses TRBV28 with TRBJ2-7; no reliable D call. Per germline, CDR1 MDHEN and CDR2 SYDVKM. The CDR3 runs to 12 residues. Between the trimmed V and J ends, which lost 4 bases and 3 bases, there was a span of 7 bases. CDR3 amino acids: CASSSVGYEQYF. The CDR3 nucleotides read TGTGCCAGCAGTTCCGTGGGCTACGAGCAGTACTTC.